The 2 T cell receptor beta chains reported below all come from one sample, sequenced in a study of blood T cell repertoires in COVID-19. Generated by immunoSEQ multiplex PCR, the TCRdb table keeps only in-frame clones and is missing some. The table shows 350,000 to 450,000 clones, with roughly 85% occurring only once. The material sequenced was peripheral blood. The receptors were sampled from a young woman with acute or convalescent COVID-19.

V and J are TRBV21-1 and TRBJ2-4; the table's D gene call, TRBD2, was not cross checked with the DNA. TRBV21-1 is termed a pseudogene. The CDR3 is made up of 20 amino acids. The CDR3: CASSKGTSGGLRRAKNIQYF. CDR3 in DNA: TGTGCCAGCAGCAAAGGGACTAGCGGGGGCCTTCGAAGGGCCAAAAACATTCAGTACTTC.

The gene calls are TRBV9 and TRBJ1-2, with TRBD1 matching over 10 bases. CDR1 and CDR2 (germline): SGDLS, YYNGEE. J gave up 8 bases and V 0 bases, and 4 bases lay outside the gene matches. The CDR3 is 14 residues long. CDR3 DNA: TGTGCCAGCAGCGTAGGACAGGGGGCAAGGGGCTACACCTTC. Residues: CASSVGQGARGYTF.